This TCR beta chain was documented in a study of cytomegalovirus exposure and HLA in healthy donors. Worth noting for this clone: What it binds is not known.

PCR used 60 Vbeta primers and 13 Jbeta primers. The table came from immunoSEQ multiplex PCR; TCRdb's copy has only in-frame clones and leaves some out. Among 150,000 to 200,000 clones listed, 65% to 85% were seen once. Whole-study findings and limits: Cytomegalovirus-associated TCR beta chains were listed, numbering some 170.

The source material was PBMCs. The sequence was collected from a woman younger than 45 in good health and CMV-seropositive.

As DNA, the CDR3 is TGTGCCAGCAGCCCACAAATGGCTAATGAAAAACTGTTTTTT. Translation gives CASSPQMANEKLFF. The chain couples TRBV6-5 to TRBJ1-4; D is uncertain. This CDR3 region has 14 residues. The germline V and J ends were trimmed by 6 bases and 3 bases, with 11 bases remaining between them. Looked up from germline, CDR1 is MNHEY and CDR2 is SVGAGI.